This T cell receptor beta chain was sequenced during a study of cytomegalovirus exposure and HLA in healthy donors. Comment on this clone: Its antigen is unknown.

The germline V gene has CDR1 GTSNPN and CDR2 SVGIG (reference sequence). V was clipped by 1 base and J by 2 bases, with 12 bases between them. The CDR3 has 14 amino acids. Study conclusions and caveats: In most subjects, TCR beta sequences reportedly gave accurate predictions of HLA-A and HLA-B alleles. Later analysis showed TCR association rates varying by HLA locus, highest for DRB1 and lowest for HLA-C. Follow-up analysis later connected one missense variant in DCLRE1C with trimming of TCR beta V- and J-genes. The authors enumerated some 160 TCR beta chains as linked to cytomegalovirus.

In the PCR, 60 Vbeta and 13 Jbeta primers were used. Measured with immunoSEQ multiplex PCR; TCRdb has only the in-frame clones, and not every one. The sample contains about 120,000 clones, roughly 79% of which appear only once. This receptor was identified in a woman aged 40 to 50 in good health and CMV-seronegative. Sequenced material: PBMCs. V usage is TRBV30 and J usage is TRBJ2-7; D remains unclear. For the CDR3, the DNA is TGTGCCTGGAGTGGACCCTCAGGCGCCTACGAGCAGTACTTC. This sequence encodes CAWSGPSGAYEQYF.